This T cell receptor beta chain appears in the sequencing data of a study of post-analysis software for immune sequencing data. Study context: The courses of disease that were included comprised relapsing-remitting, secondary progressive and progressive-relapsing multiple sclerosis.

Concerning this clonotype itself: Its antigen is unknown.

Study-wide findings and caveats: There were a handful of TRBV segments more frequent in patients than controls, and TRBV5-6, TRBV5-1 and TRBV20-1 were among them. People with multiple sclerosis had a significantly lower normalized Chao1 diversity than controls did. Same-batch samples co-clustered strongly by F measure.

The CDR3 totals 13 residues. Per the germline V gene, CDR1 is MNHNY and CDR2 is SVGAGI (reference sequence). Researchers reported that TCR beta cDNA libraries carried unique molecular identifiers. Out of 1 to 10 million T cells, a few hundred thousand cDNA molecules were generated. TCRdb processed the PCR reads anew with MiXCR; each CDR3 protein has one entry. The repertoire includes roughly 400,000 distinct CDR3 sequences, 39% of them detected once, and 7.6% sits in the top ten. The chain uses TRBV6-6 and TRBJ2-3; D tentatively fits TRBD1 or TRBD2 (6 bases each). The sample comprised blood. The clonotype was recovered from a girl aged 2 to 9 with multiple sclerosis. The CDR3 DNA follows: TGTGCGGGGGGAGTGGGGGCGCCGGATACGCAGTATTTT. This translates into CAGGVGAPDTQYF.